One and the same sample provided the 10 T cell receptor beta chains below, sequenced in a study of Graves' ophthalmopathy and Graves' hyperthyroidism. Transcripts of RNA were the source for amplifying TCR beta CDR3 regions. HTBI primers were employed in first-round RT-PCR, then a second-round multiplex PCR followed. From the multiplex PCR reads, TCRdb called clonotypes with MiXCR, one entry per CDR3 protein. Found here are roughly 600,000 distinct CDR3 sequences, 35% to 40% of them singletons; the top ten hold over 3.5%. The specimen sequenced was peripheral blood or thyroid tissue (not recorded which). The receptors were gathered from an adult man with Graves' hyperthyroidism.

Many counts were recorded for this clonotype. This chain connects TRBV20-1 to TRBJ2-7, with TRBD2 matching over 10 bases. V shed 7 bases and J 5 bases; nucleotides not matched to a gene: 14. There are 15 residues in the CDR3. The V gene's germline CDR1 is DFQATT and CDR2 SNEGSKA (reference sequence). CDR3 in amino acids: CSGLNSGTSVDEQYF. DNA of the CDR3: TGCAGTGGGCTGAATTCCGGGACTAGCGTCGACGAGCAGTACTTC.

This clonotype was counted many times. This sequence joins TRBV7-6 and TRBJ1-4; D unclear. In germline, CDR1 is SGHVS, CDR2 FNYEAQ. CDR3 size: 14 residues. Trimming left V 1 base short and J 7 bases short, with 10 bases between. CDR3 residues: CASSLVLGSEKLFF. The CDR3 DNA sequence: TGTGCCAGCAGCTTAGTTCTGGGATCTGAAAAACTGTTTTTT. The full variable domain, its missing parts supplied by reference TRBV7-6 and TRBJ1-4, is GAGVSQSPRYKVTKRGQDVALRCDPISGHVSLYWYRQALGQGPEFLTYFNYEAQQDKSGLPNDRFSAERPEGSISTLTIQRTEQRDSAMYRCASSLVLGSEKLFFGSGTQLSVL.

The chain uses TRBV7-9 and TRBJ2-7, with a possible D match to TRBD2 (6 bases). The end of the DNA aligns better with TRBJ2-1, so the J call may be wrong. This CDR3 contains 16 residues. Germline values: CDR1 SEHNR, CDR2 FQNEAQ (reference sequence). The CDR3 protein is CASSTRLGGRYNEQFF. CDR3 DNA: TGTGCCAGCAGCACACGCCTCGGGGGTCGTTACAATGAGCAGTTCTTC.

J is TRBJ1-1 and V is TRBV4-1; 7 bases map to TRBD1. The V gene's germline CDR1 is MGHRA and CDR2 YSYEKL. V lost 1 base and J lost 1; bases outside the gene matches: 9. The CDR3 contains 17 residues. The CDR3 DNA reads as TGCGCCAGCAGCCAAGGAGTGAGGGGGCTCGCGAACACTGAAGCTTTCTTT. Encoded protein: CASSQGVRGLANTEAFF.

The chain carries TRBV12-3 or TRBV12-4 and TRBJ1-4; 7 positions agree with TRBD1. The CDR3 has 15 residues. The ends lost 6 bases at V and 3 bases at J; junction bases unmatched: 7. The CDR3 loop is CASSLNRGANEKLFF. For the CDR3, the DNA is TGTGCCAGCAGCCTCAACAGGGGAGCTAATGAAAAACTGTTTTTT.

The chain links TRBV5-1 to TRBJ2-7; 9 nucleotides match TRBD1. This CDR3 contains 14 residues. Losses at the gene ends were 3 bases for V and 2 bases for J; bases not matched to a gene: 3. Germline V gene sequence: CDR1 SGHRS, CDR2 YFSETQ. CDR3 bases: TGCGCCAGCAGCTACCGGACAGGGGCCTACGAGCAGTACTTC. It encodes CASSYRTGAYEQYF.

With respect to this clonotype: It may be a read error: a sequence one base away is much more abundant. The V and J genes are TRBV20-1 and TRBJ2-7; 8 nucleotides align to TRBD2. CDR3 length equals 15 residues. Germline V gene sequence: CDR1 DFQATT, CDR2 SNEGSKA (reference sequence). The CDR3 sequence is CSVRARLAGSYEQYF. CDR3 in DNA: TGCAGTGTTAGAGCTCGCCTAGCGGGCTCCTACGAGCAGTACTTC.

This chain links TRBV18 with TRBJ2-7, with 7 bases lining up with TRBD1. The ends lost 4 bases at V and 3 bases at J; junction bases unmatched: 9. Per the germline V gene, CDR1 is KGHSH and CDR2 is LQKENI. There are 15 residues in the CDR3. The CDR3 bases are TGTGCCAGCTCACTCGGACAGGACCTAAACTACGAGCAGTACTTC. This gives the protein CASSLGQDLNYEQYF.

Only a few counts were recorded for this clonotype. J is TRBJ2-7 and V is TRBV6-6; D uncertain. Germline V CDR1 and CDR2: MNHNY, SVGAGI (reference sequence). Trimming shortened V by 5 bases and J by 6 bases, and 8 bases separated the two germline ends. There are 11 residues in the CDR3. CDR3 sequence (DNA): TGTGCCAGCAGTGAATCGGGCGAGCAGTACTTC. Its protein product is CASSESGEQYF.

CDR3: CSALFPTSSPETQYF. In nucleotides, the CDR3 is TGCAGTGCCCTGTTCCCCACTAGCTCCCCGGAGACCCAGTACTTC. V gene TRBV20-1 combines with J gene TRBJ2-5, with D possibly TRBD2 on 6 matching bases. This CDR3 region has 15 residues. V was trimmed by 6 bases and J by 5 bases, leaving 22 bases between them. Germline V gene data show CDR1 as DFQATT and CDR2 as SNEGSKA (reference sequence).